The 29 T cell receptor beta chains below all came from one sample that was sequenced in a study of T cell responses to AZD1222 COVID-19 vaccine. Clones were sequenced by immunoSEQ multiplex PCR, and TCRdb holds only the in-frame ones, with some missing. This sample has about 150,000 clones, with approximately 90% found just once. The source material was peripheral blood, sampled 28 days after the second AZD1222 dose. Every receptor here comes from an adult who received the AZD1222 COVID-19 vaccine.

Written as DNA, the CDR3 is TGTGCCAGTCAACCTCTGGGGAGCTACGAGCAGTACTTC. Translation: CASQPLGSYEQYF. This sequence joins TRBV2 and TRBJ2-7; D perhaps matches TRBD2 (5 bases). The CDR3 contains 13 residues. The V gene's germline CDR1 is SNHLY and CDR2 FYNNEI. Trimming cost V 9 bases and J 3 bases, with 15 bases left between them.

J is TRBJ2-2 and V is TRBV7-6; D not resolved. V lost 5 bases to trimming and J lost 3 bases, with 16 bases between them. The V gene's germline CDR1 is SGHVS and CDR2 FNYEAQ. The CDR3 sequence is 16 residues long. CDR3 DNA sequence: TGTGCCAGCAGCCCTAGGACCCGCCGAGACACCGGGGAGCTGTTTTTT. Translating gives CASSPRTRRDTGELFF.

This rearrangement joins TRBV5-5 to TRBJ1-4; 10 bases match TRBD1. CDR3 size: 14 residues. The J segment lost 8 bases and the V segment lost 4 bases, leaving 5 bases of the junction unmatched. Germline CDR1 reads SGHKS; CDR2 reads YYEKEE (reference sequence). The CDR3, as DNA: TGTGCCAGCAGCCGACAGGGGGCTTGGGAAAAACTGTTTTTT. Translation gives CASSRQGAWEKLFF. The whole variable domain, filled in from reference TRBV5-5 and TRBJ1-4, reads DAGVTQSPTHLIKTRGQQVTLRCSPISGHKSVSWYQQVLGQGPQFIFQYYEKEERGRGNFPDRFSARQFPNYSSELNVNALLLGDSALYLCASSRQGAWEKLFFGSGTQLSVL.

V and J are TRBV7-3 and TRBJ2-2, with 8 bases fitting TRBD2. The germline V gene encodes CDR1 SGHTA and CDR2 FQGTGA. The CDR3 consists of 16 residues. Germline trimming cut 5 bases from V and 0 bases from J; bases unmatched to any gene: 5. The CDR3: CASSLQTSANTGELFF. The CDR3 DNA reads TGTGCCAGCAGCCTACAGACTAGCGCGAACACCGGGGAGCTGTTTTTT.

CDR3 region: CATSRPSQGTYNQPQHF. The CDR3 bases are TGTGCCACCAGCAGACCATCACAGGGGACCTACAATCAGCCCCAGCATTTT. The chain combines TRBV15 with TRBJ1-5, with 7 bases aligning to TRBD1. Germline loops: CDR1 LNHNV, CDR2 YYDKDF (reference sequence). Trimming cost V 2 bases and J 3 bases; bases outside gene matches: 10. The CDR3 contains 17 residues.

The chain joins TRBV27 to TRBJ1-6; unclear D gene. Trimming took 2 bases from V and 6 from J, leaving 14 bases between them. CDR1 and CDR2 (germline): MNHEY, SMNVEV (reference sequence). CDR3 size: 16 residues. CDR3 residues: CASSLSPRPPNSPLHF. The CDR3 nucleotides read TGTGCCAGCAGTTTAAGTCCCAGGCCTCCTAATTCACCCCTCCACTTT.

This chain links TRBV27 with TRBJ2-7; 12 nucleotides agree with TRBD2. V gave up 2 bases and J gave up 4 bases; unmatched junction bases: 6. The CDR3 is 16 residues long. The germline gives CDR1 MNHEY, CDR2 SMNVEV (reference sequence). The CDR3 is CASSLILAGGPYEQYF. The CDR3 DNA is TGTGCCAGCAGTTTAATACTAGCGGGAGGACCGTACGAGCAGTACTTC.

The chain joins TRBV4-1 to TRBJ2-3, with D tentatively TRBD2 (5 bases). Between the trimmed V and J ends, which lost 0 bases and 6 bases, there was a span of 10 bases. The germline gives CDR1 MGHRA, CDR2 YSYEKL. The CDR3 loop spans 14 amino acids. The CDR3 sequence is CASSQDRTSDTQYF. The CDR3 bases are TGCGCCAGCAGCCAAGATCGGACTTCCGATACGCAGTATTTT.

This chain uses TRBV23-1 with TRBJ1-5; D is perhaps TRBD1 (6 bases). TRBV23-1 belongs to the ORF category, with a function that is uncertain. The CDR3 loop spans 16 amino acids. V lost 7 bases and J lost 0, with 16 bases in between. In nucleotides, the CDR3 is TGCGCCAGCAAACCAGGGGTGACGGGTAGCAATCAGCCCCAGCATTTT. It translates to CASKPGVTGSNQPQHF.

The rearrangement links TRBV11-2 to TRBJ1-1; D is unclear. V was shortened by 2 bases and J by 4 bases, with 8 bases between the two germline ends. This CDR3 comprises 13 residues. The V gene's germline CDR1 is SGHAT and CDR2 FQNNGV. The CDR3 loop is CASSLNGFTEAFF. The CDR3 DNA sequence: TGTGCCAGCAGCTTAAACGGTTTCACTGAAGCTTTCTTT.

V is TRBV18 and J is TRBJ1-1; D is unclear. This CDR3 has 12 residues. Trimming took off 2 bases at V and 1 base at J, with 2 bases between the two ends. Germline V gene sequence: CDR1 KGHSH, CDR2 LQKENI. The chain's CDR3 is CASSPGNTEAFF. The CDR3 DNA reads as TGTGCCAGCTCACCAGGGAACACTGAAGCTTTCTTT.

The chain is built from TRBV7-2 and TRBJ1-1; the D is unclear. The germline gives CDR1 SGHTA, CDR2 FQGNSA. CDR3 size: 15 residues. Deletions cut 5 bases from V and 7 bases from J, with 20 bases between. CDR3 sequence reads: CASSPDGRSDSEAFF. For the CDR3, the DNA is TGTGCCAGCAGCCCCGACGGGAGGTCAGATAGTGAAGCTTTCTTT.

Here the CDR3 DNA reads TGTGCCAGCAGCTTAGGCAGGGTGGGTAATTCACCCCTCCACTTT. It encodes CASSLGRVGNSPLHF. The chain is built from TRBV7-9 and TRBJ1-6, with D perhaps TRBD1 (5 bases). CDR3 length equals 15 residues. Germline V gene data show CDR1 as SEHNR and CDR2 as FQNEAQ (reference sequence). Trimming cost V 1 base and J 6 bases, with 10 bases left between them.

V gene TRBV10-3 combines with J gene TRBJ2-2, with D tentatively TRBD2 (5 bases). Per germline, CDR1 ENHRY and CDR2 SYGVKD. The V and J ends lost 4 bases and 4 bases respectively, with 10 bases between them. There are 14 residues in the CDR3. The CDR3 sequence is CAISAPGSTGELFF. CDR3 DNA sequence: TGTGCCATCAGTGCCCCGGGGAGCACCGGGGAGCTGTTTTTT.

J is TRBJ1-5 and V is TRBV2; D uncertain. Germline-derived CDR1 and CDR2 are SNHLY and FYNNEI. The ends were cut back, 1 base at V and 5 bases at J, with 12 bases in the middle. This CDR3 comprises 15 residues. Here the CDR3 reads CASSEDPSSDQPQHF. The CDR3 coding sequence is TGTGCCAGCAGTGAAGACCCTTCCTCCGATCAGCCCCAGCATTTT.

This clone occurred once. The J gene is TRBJ2-3, the V gene TRBV18; 12 bases line up with TRBD2. The CDR3 is 15 amino acids. The V gene end was trimmed by 3 bases and the J gene end by 5 bases; junction bases not matched to a gene: 3. Germline CDR1 KGHSH, CDR2 LQKENI. The CDR3 here is CASSPTSGSVDTQYF. The CDR3 region has the DNA TGTGCCAGCTCACCGACTAGCGGGAGTGTAGATACGCAGTATTTT.

The V and J genes are TRBV11-2 and TRBJ1-1; 7 bases align to TRBD1. This CDR3 is built from 13 residues. Per the germline V gene, CDR1 is SGHAT and CDR2 is FQNNGV. Trimming at V came to 4 bases and at J to 5 bases, leaving 4 bases not matched to a gene. The chain's CDR3 is CASSYRGRTEAFF. CDR3 DNA: TGTGCCAGCAGCTACAGGGGTAGGACTGAAGCTTTCTTT.

The sample holds one count of this clone. V is TRBV27 and J is TRBJ1-4; TRBD1 agrees at 8 bases. This CDR3 comprises 18 residues. Germline-derived CDR1 and CDR2 are MNHEY and SMNVEV (reference sequence). V lost 6 bases, J lost 0 bases, and 12 bases stayed unmatched. In DNA form, the CDR3 reads TGTGCCAGCAGCCCTGGGACAGGCCTTGGGGCAACTAATGAAAAACTGTTTTTT. This translates into CASSPGTGLGATNEKLFF.

The CDR3 nucleotides read TGTGCCAGCAGCTTAGAGCGGACAGGGGGGGGTGAGCAGTTCTTC. Its translation: CASSLERTGGGEQFF. This chain joins TRBV11-2 and TRBJ2-1; 10 nucleotides agree with TRBD1. Losses at the gene ends were 0 bases for V and 9 bases for J; bases not matched to a gene: 5. This CDR3 comprises 15 residues. Germline loops: CDR1 SGHAT, CDR2 FQNNGV. The full variable domain, completed using reference TRBV11-2 and TRBJ2-1, is EAGVAQSPRYKIIEKRQSVAFWCNPISGHATLYWYQQILGQGPKLLIQFQNNGVVDDSQLPKDRFSAERLKGVDSTLKIQPAKLEDSAVYLCASSLERTGGGEQFFGPGTRLTVL.

V usage is TRBV14 and J usage is TRBJ2-2; D possibly corresponds to TRBD1 (6 bases). This CDR3 comprises 15 residues. V dropped 3 bases and J dropped 4 bases, with 12 bases sitting between them. Per germline, CDR1 SGHDN and CDR2 FVKESK. The CDR3 protein is CASSHPGQGTGELFF. CDR3 coding DNA: TGTGCCAGCAGCCACCCGGGACAAGGCACCGGGGAGCTGTTTTTT.

The V and J genes are TRBV19 and TRBJ2-5; possibly TRBD1 for D (6 bases). The CDR3 spans 14 residues. Germline-derived CDR1 and CDR2 are LNHDA and SQIVND (reference sequence). The germline V and J ends were trimmed by 9 bases and 3 bases, with 17 bases remaining between them. DNA for the CDR3: TGTGCCAGCCGCAGGGGCTCCAATGAAGAGACCCAGTACTTC. Translation gives CASRRGSNEETQYF.

The chain has TRBV27 and TRBJ2-7; D may be TRBD1 (5 bases). The V and J ends lost 4 bases and 8 bases respectively, with 15 bases between them. From germline, CDR1 is MNHEY and CDR2 SMNVEV (reference sequence). CDR3 length: 13 residues. The CDR3 region is CASSWGMESKQYF. The CDR3 nucleotides read TGTGCCAGCAGTTGGGGCATGGAGTCTAAGCAGTACTTC.

This clone was seen a single time. This sequence joins TRBV19 and TRBJ2-7; D is perhaps TRBD1 (6 bases). Germline V lookup: CDR1 LNHDA, CDR2 SQIVND (reference sequence). Deletions cut 10 bases from V and 7 bases from J, with 20 bases between. There are 13 residues in the CDR3. For the CDR3, the DNA is TGTGCCACCTCACAGGGACCAACTCGGGAGCAGTACTTC. Its protein product is CATSQGPTREQYF.

This clone showed up just a few times. This chain connects TRBV28 to TRBJ2-4; TRBD1 might be the D (6 bases). With 7 bases removed from V and 3 bases from J, the gap between germline ends came to 22 bases. The CDR3 extends over 17 amino acids. The germline V gene encodes CDR1 MDHEN and CDR2 SYDVKM. The CDR3 nucleotides read TGTGCCAGCAAGGCCCAAGGCGCAGGGGCCGGCAAAAACATTCAGTACTTC. It is translated as CASKAQGAGAGKNIQYF.

V and J are TRBV25-1 and TRBJ1-1; D may be TRBD1 (6 bases). Germline values: CDR1 MGHDK, CDR2 SYGVNS. V was trimmed by 3 bases and J by 1 base, leaving 15 bases between them. The CDR3 sequence is 16 residues long. The CDR3 nucleotides are TGTGCCAGCAGTGACCAGACAGGAAAGGCGAACACTGAAGCTTTCTTT. Residues: CASSDQTGKANTEAFF.

This clone came up once. The chain recombines TRBV9 with TRBJ2-1; D not certain. CDR1 SGDLS and CDR2 YYNGEE come from the germline V gene. The CDR3 runs to 14 residues. The ends were cut back, 0 bases at V and 3 bases at J, with 7 bases in the middle. The CDR3 DNA is TGTGCCAGCAGCGTAGGGCAGAGCTACAATGAGCAGTTCTTC. Translated, it gives CASSVGQSYNEQFF.

This chain connects TRBV5-1 to TRBJ2-3; no firm D call. The CDR3 length is 15 residues. Trimming took off 3 bases at V and 6 bases at J, with 17 bases between the two ends. Germline CDR1 and CDR2: SGHRS and YFSETQ. CDR3 sequence reads: CASSWIQLQGDTQYF. DNA for the CDR3: TGCGCCAGCAGCTGGATACAGCTTCAAGGGGATACGCAGTATTTT.

The V call is TRBV11-2, the J call TRBJ2-7, with D possibly being TRBD1 or TRBD2 (5 bases each). The CDR3 is made up of 13 amino acids. Trimming cost V 0 bases and J 9 bases, with 12 bases left between them. Germline-derived CDR1 and CDR2 are SGHAT and FQNNGV. The CDR3 DNA reads as TGTGCCAGCAGCTTAGACGCACGTGGGGGGCAGTACTTC. It codes for CASSLDARGGQYF.

The chain links TRBV15 to TRBJ2-2; a possible D gene is TRBD2 (7 bases). Trimming cost V 0 bases and J 4 bases, with 12 bases left between them. The CDR3 is made up of 16 amino acids. CDR1 and CDR2 (germline): LNHNV, YYDKDF (reference sequence). The CDR3: CATSRDRGAGTGELFF. Written as DNA, the CDR3 is TGTGCCACCAGCAGAGACCGGGGGGCGGGCACCGGGGAGCTGTTTTTT.